This TCR beta chain emerged from a study of CXCR3-negative and CXCR3-positive naive CD8 T cells. From germline, CDR1 is SQVTM and CDR2 ANQGSEA. This CDR3 has 15 residues. To note about this clonotype: Its antigen is not identified.

Overall study results and limits: PBMCs showed partially decreased CXCR3 expression after cryopreservation, and most assays used fresh PBMCs. Hydrophobicity was higher for TRB CDR3s found in CXCR3-positive naive cells than in CXCR3-negative naive cells.

Sorting was done in triplicate for each CD8+ T cell subset (approximately 300,000 cells each). The authors prepared UMI-labeled TRB cDNA libraries by 5' RACE. Using the 5' RACE reads, TCRdb records one entry per CDR3 protein without DNA. The sample has some 60,000 distinct CDR3 sequences; the top ten hold roughly 0.58%. The TCR comes from a human donor in good health. Some clones in this sample may be carry-over from other donors' samples. This chain links TRBV29-1 with TRBJ2-1; the D gene TCRdb calls, TRBD1, cannot be checked with no DNA. The sample was naive CXCR3+ CD8+ T cells from blood. Indicated subset: CD45RO-CCR7+CD27+CD95- naive CD8+ T cells expressing CXCR3 (TNR3+). CDR3 in amino acids: CSVPPTRNNVNEQFF.